This TCR beta chain was recovered during a study of blood T cell repertoires in COVID-19. Profiled with immunoSEQ multiplex PCR; TCRdb holds only in-frame clones, not every one. In the table there are some 200,000 clones, 80% to 85% of which are singletons. CDR1 and CDR2 (germline): KGHSH, LQKENI. V was clipped by 6 bases and J by 3 bases, with 11 bases between them. This CDR3 spans 13 amino acids. This clone was seen repeatedly, ten times or more. The sequenced material came from peripheral blood. The V gene is TRBV18, the J gene TRBJ1-1; possible D gene TRBD1, 5 bases. The clonotype was recovered from a woman aged 55-69 years who had recovered from COVID-19. The CDR3 is CASSHGGDTEAFF. CDR3 DNA sequence: TGTGCCAGCTCTCACGGGGGAGACACTGAAGCTTTCTTT.